This is a list of T cell receptor beta chains from one sample in a study of cytomegalovirus exposure and HLA in healthy donors. Clones were read by immunoSEQ multiplex PCR, and TCRdb kept only the in-frame ones, dropping some. The data hold about 360,000 clones, with 80% to 90% observed a single time. Sequenced: PBMCs. Source of these receptors: a woman aged 18-29 years in good health and CMV-seronegative. Both conserved end residues are part of each CDR3. D genes are given only for firm matches. A clone size is listed for some rows: how often the clone was seen (once, few, many), or a class if it is expanded.

length: 14; size: -; D: -; V: TRBV28; J: TRBJ2-4; DNA: TGTGCCAGCGCCCGGACATTAGCCAAAAACATTCAGTACTTC; CDR3: CASARTLAKNIQYF
length: 15; size: -; D: -; V: TRBV19; J: TRBJ1-5; DNA: TGTGCCAGTCCCTCAGGGGTTGTCAGCAATCAGCCCCAGCATTTT; CDR3: CASPSGVVSNQPQHF
length: 13; size: -; D: -; V: TRBV9; J: TRBJ1-1; DNA: TGTGCCAGCAGCGGCGGGCGATCCGCTGAAGCTTTCTTT; CDR3: CASSGGRSAEAFF
length: 15; size: -; D: TRBD1; V: TRBV28; J: TRBJ1-3; DNA: TGTGCCAGCAGTTTACAGGGGGCCGTTGGAAACACCATATATTTT; CDR3: CASSLQGAVGNTIYF
length: 16; size: -; D: TRBD2; V: TRBV6-1; J: TRBJ2-1; DNA: TGTGCCAGCAGTGAGTCGGCTAGCGGGGGGTACAATGAGCAGTTCTTC; CDR3: CASSESASGGYNEQFF
length: 11; size: -; D: -; V: TRBV6-1; J: TRBJ2-5; DNA: TGTGCCAGCAGCCCCAAAGAGACCCAGTACTTC; CDR3: CASSPKETQYF
length: 20; size: -; D: -; V: TRBV21-1; J: TRBJ1-1; DNA: TGTGCCAGCAGCATTCTCGCTCTCGGGATGCTATTCCCCATGAACACTGAAGCTTTCTTT; CDR3: CASSILALGMLFPMNTEAFF
length: 16; size: -; D: TRBD2; V: TRBV5-4; J: TRBJ2-1; DNA: TGTGCCAGCAGCTTCCCCGCGGGGGGGCCCTACAATGAGCAGTTCTTC; CDR3: CASSFPAGGPYNEQFF
length: 15; size: -; D: TRBD1; V: TRBV6-5; J: TRBJ2-1; DNA: TGTGCCAGCAGTTCCGACAGGGGCGCGGGGAATGAGCAGTTCTTC; CDR3: CASSSDRGAGNEQFF
length: 16; size: -; D: TRBD2; V: TRBV27; J: TRBJ2-3; DNA: TGTGCCAGCAGTTCCCGACTAGCAAGCCGCACAGATACGCAGTATTTT; CDR3: CASSSRLASRTDTQYF
length: 15; size: -; D: TRBD2; V: TRBV6-1; J: TRBJ2-5; DNA: TGTGCCAGCAGCGGACTGACTAGCCCACAAGAGACCCAGTACTTC; CDR3: CASSGLTSPQETQYF
length: 15; size: -; D: TRBD1; V: TRBV2; J: TRBJ2-5; DNA: TGTGCCAGCAGTGATAGAGGACAGGGCCCAGGTACCCAGTACTTC; CDR3: CASSDRGQGPGTQYF
length: 15; size: -; D: TRBD2; V: TRBV7-9; J: TRBJ2-1; DNA: TGTGCCAGCACCTACCTAGCGGGGGGAATCAATGAGCAGTTCTTC; CDR3: CASTYLAGGINEQFF
length: 16; size: -; D: TRBD2; V: TRBV28; J: TRBJ2-3; DNA: TGTGCCAGCAGTTTTTTTAAGACTAGCGTGGCAGATACGCAGTATTTT; CDR3: CASSFFKTSVADTQYF
length: 13; size: -; D: -; V: TRBV4-1; J: TRBJ2-7; DNA: TGCGCCAGCAGCCTGTCCGGCTCCTACGAGCAGTACTTC; CDR3: CASSLSGSYEQYF
length: 15; size: -; D: TRBD2; V: TRBV6-5; J: TRBJ2-1; DNA: TGTGCCAGCAGCCCTTTCGGGGGGTTCAACAATGAGCAGTTCTTC; CDR3: CASSPFGGFNNEQFF
length: 16; size: -; D: -; V: TRBV6-1; J: TRBJ2-3; DNA: TGTGCCAGCAGTGTCAGGGGATTCGGGCCCACAGATACGCAGTATTTT; CDR3: CASSVRGFGPTDTQYF
length: 16; size: -; D: -; V: TRBV2; J: TRBJ1-4; DNA: TGTGCCAGCAGTGAGCTGGGGCGCTCAACTAATGAAAAACTGTTTTTT; CDR3: CASSELGRSTNEKLFF
length: 14; size: -; D: -; V: TRBV2; J: TRBJ1-5; DNA: TGTGCCAGCAATGGGCAGAATAGCAATCAGCCCCAGCATTTT; CDR3: CASNGQNSNQPQHF
length: 13; size: -; D: TRBD1; V: TRBV30; J: TRBJ1-2; DNA: TGTGCCTGGAGATGGGCACAGGGGTCACCCTACACCTTC; CDR3: CAWRWAQGSPYTF
length: 12; size: -; D: -; V: TRBV5-1; J: TRBJ2-1; DNA: TGCGCCAGCAGGGACTTTCACAATGAGCAGTTCTTC; CDR3: CASRDFHNEQFF
length: 17; size: -; D: -; V: TRBV21-1; J: TRBJ2-2; DNA: TGTGCCAGCAGCTCCCGAGACGGACTTTCGAACACCGGGGAGCTGTTTTTT; CDR3: CASSSRDGLSNTGELFF
length: 14; size: -; D: -; V: TRBV6-5; J: TRBJ2-7; DNA: TGTGCCAGCGGATCCCGTGGCGGGACCTACGAGCAGTACTTC; CDR3: CASGSRGGTYEQYF
length: 13; size: -; D: -; V: TRBV6-5; J: TRBJ1-1; DNA: TGTGCCAGCAGTTTCAACAGGAACACTGAAGCTTTCTTT; CDR3: CASSFNRNTEAFF
length: 13; size: -; D: -; V: TRBV27; J: TRBJ1-2; DNA: TGTGCCAGCAGTTCCTCGTTCCCAGGGTATAGCACCTTC; CDR3: CASSSSFPGYSTF
length: 18; size: -; D: TRBD2; V: TRBV10-2; J: TRBJ2-3; DNA: TGCGCCAGCATAACCGGGACTAGCGGTGGTTTGCACACAGATACGCAGTATTTT; CDR3: CASITGTSGGLHTDTQYF
length: 14; size: -; D: -; V: TRBV4-1; J: TRBJ1-2; DNA: TGCGCCAGCAGCCAAGCAGGGTTCGTGAATGGCTACACCTTC; CDR3: CASSQAGFVNGYTF
length: 18; size: -; D: -; V: TRBV18; J: TRBJ2-2; DNA: TGTGCCAGCTCACAGGACACCTCGGACACCCCGAGGACCGGGGAGCTGTTTTTT; CDR3: CASSQDTSDTPRTGELFF
length: 13; size: -; D: TRBD1; V: TRBV29-1; J: TRBJ1-2; DNA: TGCAGCGTTGATACAGGGGCTAACTATGGCTACACCTTC; CDR3: CSVDTGANYGYTF
length: 15; size: -; D: TRBD1; V: TRBV6-1; J: TRBJ1-5; DNA: TGTGCCAGCAGTCCGACAGGGTGGGGCAATCAGCCCCAGCATTTT; CDR3: CASSPTGWGNQPQHF
length: 15; size: -; D: TRBD1; V: TRBV6-5; J: TRBJ2-2; DNA: TGTGCCAGCAGTTGGGACAGGGGGGCTGCCGGGGAGCTGTTTTTT; CDR3: CASSWDRGAAGELFF
length: 15; size: -; D: -; V: TRBV28; J: TRBJ1-1; DNA: TGTGCCAGCAGTTTTGGTGACAGGCTGAACACTGAAGCTTTCTTT; CDR3: CASSFGDRLNTEAFF
length: 13; size: -; D: TRBD1; V: TRBV5-6; J: TRBJ2-5; DNA: TGTGCCAGCAGCCGGGACAGGCTAGAGACCCAGTACTTC; CDR3: CASSRDRLETQYF
length: 14; size: -; D: -; V: TRBV2; J: TRBJ1-5; DNA: TGTGCCAGCAGTGACAGGGTAGGGGGTCAGCCCCAGCATTTT; CDR3: CASSDRVGGQPQHF
length: 15; size: -; D: TRBD2; V: TRBV29-1; J: TRBJ2-1; DNA: TGCAGCGTGAATCTAGCGGGAGGGCTCTACAATGAGCAGTTCTTC; CDR3: CSVNLAGGLYNEQFF
length: 13; size: -; D: -; V: TRBV30; J: TRBJ2-7; DNA: TGTGCCTGGACTCGTCTAAGCTCCTACGAGCAGTACTTC; CDR3: CAWTRLSSYEQYF
length: 13; size: few; D: -; V: TRBV30; J: TRBJ1-1; DNA: TGTGCCTGGAGCCAGGGCGGGGGTACTGAAGCTTTCTTT; CDR3: CAWSQGGGTEAFF
length: 14; size: -; D: TRBD1; V: TRBV9; J: TRBJ2-7; DNA: TGTGCCAGCAGCGCGGGACAGGGCAGATACGAGCAGTACTTC; CDR3: CASSAGQGRYEQYF
length: 15; size: -; D: -; V: TRBV5-1; J: TRBJ1-5; DNA: TGCGCCAGCAGCCCCGTGGGGGGGAGCAATCAGCCCCAGCATTTT; CDR3: CASSPVGGSNQPQHF
length: 16; size: -; D: TRBD2; V: TRBV5-8; J: TRBJ2-7; DNA: TGTGCCAGCAGCTTGGAATCGGGACTAACAGCCTACGAGCAGTACTTC; CDR3: CASSLESGLTAYEQYF
length: 14; size: -; D: -; V: TRBV19; J: TRBJ2-1; DNA: TGTGCCAGTAGTAAGGACAGAGGGTACAATGAGCAGTTCTTC; CDR3: CASSKDRGYNEQFF
length: 15; size: -; D: TRBD2; V: TRBV6-4; J: TRBJ2-1; DNA: TGTGCCAGCAGTCTAGCGGGGGGAACCTACAATGAGCAGTTCTTC; CDR3: CASSLAGGTYNEQFF
length: 15; size: -; D: TRBD1; V: TRBV11-2; J: TRBJ2-7; DNA: TGTGCCAGCAGCCAGGGACAGGGACTTACCTACGAGCAGTACTTC; CDR3: CASSQGQGLTYEQYF
length: 14; size: -; D: -; V: TRBV15; J: TRBJ1-4; DNA: TGTGCCGTGGGGAGGGTCCCAACGGAAGAAAAACTGTTTTTT; CDR3: CAVGRVPTEEKLFF
length: 15; size: -; D: TRBD2; V: TRBV4-2; J: TRBJ2-3; DNA: TGTGCCAGCAGCCAAGATCCCAGCGGGAGGGATACGCAGTATTTT; CDR3: CASSQDPSGRDTQYF
length: 11; size: -; D: -; V: TRBV30; J: TRBJ2-7; DNA: TGTGCCTGGATGACAGGATACGAGCAGTACTTC; CDR3: CAWMTGYEQYF
length: 16; size: -; D: TRBD1; V: TRBV4-1; J: TRBJ1-4; DNA: TGCGCCAGCAGCCAAGGACACCGGGACAGTTCTGAAAAACTGTTTTTT; CDR3: CASSQGHRDSSEKLFF
length: 16; size: -; D: TRBD2; V: TRBV5-1; J: TRBJ2-2; DNA: TGCGCCAGCAGCACGGGGGGGTCTGCGGCCACCGGGGAGCTGTTTTTT; CDR3: CASSTGGSAATGELFF